The next 26 T cell receptor beta chains were all read from a single sample in a study of blood T cell repertoires in COVID-19 (dated by TCRdb to 2018 to 2021). The library was produced with the immunoSEQ multiplex PCR assay. TCRdb re-hosts the immuneACCESS table, in-frame sequences only. Its copies lack some clones; in the studies checked, an unresolved V gene accounts for under half of them, and the cause for the rest is not known. Here the sample has over 85,000 clones; roughly 83% occur a single time. The ten top clones hold roughly 24% of the sample. Sequenced sample: peripheral blood. The receptors shown here come from a human donor in a cohort sampled during active COVID-19.

The V call is TRBV9, the J call TRBJ2-1, with D unresolved. The V and J ends lost 0 bases and 6 bases respectively, with 4 bases between them. The CDR3 is 12 amino acids. Per the germline V gene, CDR1 is SGDLS and CDR2 is YYNGEE. The CDR3 DNA is TGTGCCAGCAGCGTAGTCATCAATGAGCAGTTCTTC. Its translation: CASSVVINEQFF.

The chain combines TRBV5-1 with TRBJ2-7; 8 bases are a match to TRBD2. The CDR3 totals 15 residues. Germline CDR1 SGHRS, CDR2 YFSETQ. Losses at the gene ends were 4 bases for V and 5 bases for J; bases not matched to a gene: 11. CDR3 loop: CASSEIPGLGDEQYF. Written as DNA, the CDR3 is TGCGCCAGCAGCGAGATACCGGGACTAGGTGACGAGCAGTACTTC. The whole variable domain, remainder taken from reference TRBV5-1 and TRBJ2-7, is KAGVTQTPRYLIKTRGQQVTLSCSPISGHRSVSWYQQTPGQGLQFLFEYFSETQRNKGNFPGRFSGRQFSNSRSEMNVSTLELGDSALYLCASSEIPGLGDEQYFGPGTRLTVT.

The V call is TRBV6-5, the J call TRBJ2-5; 8 nucleotides line up with TRBD2. With V trimmed by 8 bases and J by 5 bases, 7 bases remained unmatched. Germline V gives CDR1 MNHEY, CDR2 SVGAGI. The CDR3 sequence is 13 residues long. CDR3 in amino acids: CASGSGKRETQYF. CDR3 nucleotides: TGTGCCAGCGGTAGCGGGAAAAGGGAGACCCAGTACTTC.

This chain joins TRBV4-1 and TRBJ2-5; 10 bases fit TRBD2. The germline V gene has CDR1 MGHRA and CDR2 YSYEKL. The CDR3 extends over 17 amino acids. V lost 0 bases and J lost 6; bases outside the gene matches: 10. CDR3 DNA: TGCGCCAGCAGCCAAGATCAACCTAGCGGGAGTCGAAAGACCCAGTACTTC. Translated, it gives CASSQDQPSGSRKTQYF.

This sequence joins TRBV2 and TRBJ1-1; D is possibly TRBD1 (5 bases). The V and J ends lost 3 bases and 1 base respectively, with 9 bases between them. This CDR3 has 14 residues. Germline V gene sequence: CDR1 SNHLY, CDR2 FYNNEI. The DNA for the CDR3 is TGTGCCAGCAGTGAGGGGGGTAGGAACACTGAAGCTTTCTTT. Its translation is CASSEGGRNTEAFF.

This clone was picked up a small number of times. The gene calls are TRBV7-3 and TRBJ2-3, with D maybe TRBD1 (6 bases). The V gene lost 4 bases and the J gene lost 3 bases, with 8 bases spanning the gap. Germline lookup yields CDR1 SGHTA and CDR2 FQGTGA. CDR3 size: 13 residues. This CDR3 reads CASSSDRTDTQYF. DNA for the CDR3: TGTGCCAGCAGCTCAGACAGGACAGATACGCAGTATTTT.

This clone was seen a handful of times. This chain connects TRBV4-1 to TRBJ2-1, with D tentatively TRBD1 (6 bases). Germline values: CDR1 MGHRA, CDR2 YSYEKL. Trimming removed 2 bases from V and 4 bases from J, with 12 bases in between. CDR3 length: 15 amino acids. DNA for the CDR3: TGCGCCAGCAGCCAATGGCTAGGGGGATACAATGAGCAGTTCTTC. Its protein product is CASSQWLGGYNEQFF.

The rearrangement links TRBV19 to TRBJ1-1; 8 bases map to TRBD1. The CDR3 length is 16 residues. J lost 5 bases, V lost 5 bases, and 13 bases had no gene match. In germline, CDR1 is LNHDA, CDR2 SQIVND (reference sequence). The CDR3 protein is CASSVPDRGEWTEAFF. In nucleotides, the CDR3 is TGTGCCAGTAGTGTACCCGACAGGGGAGAGTGGACTGAAGCTTTCTTT.

This clone came up a few times. The chain links TRBV19 to TRBJ2-7; 12 bases align to TRBD2. This CDR3 contains 19 residues. The junction had 14 bases not matched to a gene; V was cut back by 5 bases and J by 0 bases. Germline V gene lookup returns CDR1 LNHDA and CDR2 SQIVND (reference sequence). The chain's CDR3 is CASSGDGRTSGASSYEQYF. CDR3 nucleotides: TGTGCCAGTAGTGGAGATGGGCGGACTAGCGGGGCTAGCTCCTACGAGCAGTACTTC. The full variable domain, rest sourced from reference TRBV19 and TRBJ2-7, is DGGITQSPKYLFRKEGQNVTLSCEQNLNHDAMYWYRQDPGQGLRLIYYSQIVNDFQKGDIAEGYSVSREKKESFPLTVTSAQKNPTAFYLCASSGDGRTSGASSYEQYFGPGTRLTVT.

The chain joins TRBV28 to TRBJ2-7, with 8 bases lining up with TRBD1. Unmatched junction bases numbered 8, after V lost 8 bases and J lost 2 bases. The CDR3 has 14 amino acids. Germline lookup yields CDR1 MDHEN and CDR2 SYDVKM. The CDR3 region has the DNA TGTGCCAGCGGCGGCGGGACAGGACCCTACGAGCAGTACTTC. It translates to CASGGGTGPYEQYF.

The chain links TRBV7-9 to TRBJ2-5, with D possibly TRBD1 on 5 matching bases. V lost 0 bases to trimming and J lost 7 bases, with 6 bases between them. The CDR3 sequence is 12 residues long. The germline V gene has CDR1 SEHNR and CDR2 FQNEAQ (reference sequence). The DNA for the CDR3 is TGTGCCAGCAGCTTAGCAAGGGGGACCCAGTACTTC. This sequence encodes CASSLARGTQYF. The whole variable domain, remainder taken from reference TRBV7-9 and TRBJ2-5, is DTGVSQNPRHKITKRGQNVTFRCDPISEHNRLYWYRQTLGQGPEFLTYFQNEAQLEKSRLLSDRFSAERPKGSFSTLEIQRTEQGDSAMYLCASSLARGTQYFGPGTRLLVL.

The chain links TRBV3-1 (or the pseudogene TRBV3-2) to TRBJ2-7; TRBD2 matches 9 bases. J was trimmed by 4 bases and V by 0 bases; bases with no gene match: 10. CDR1 is LGHDT and CDR2 is YNNKEL in the germline V gene (reference sequence). There are 17 residues in the CDR3. The CDR3 spells CASSQEPGTSFSYEQYF. CDR3 nucleotides: TGTGCCAGCAGCCAAGAGCCCGGGACTAGCTTTTCTTACGAGCAGTACTTC.

This clone has a single count. The chain is built from TRBV3-1 (or the pseudogene TRBV3-2) and TRBJ2-3; D possibly corresponds to TRBD2 (6 bases). Germline-derived CDR1 and CDR2 are LGHDT and YNNKEL (reference sequence). This CDR3 comprises 13 residues. V gave up 5 bases and J gave up 8 bases, with 14 bases separating them. CDR3 loop: CASSILAGGTQYF. In DNA, the CDR3 is TGTGCCAGCAGCATCTTAGCCGGGGGTACGCAGTATTTT.

There are a few counts of this clone. The genes are TRBV4-3 and TRBJ1-2, with 7 nucleotides matching TRBD1. The CDR3 sequence is 15 residues long. Germline V lookup: CDR1 LGHNA, CDR2 YSLEER. V shed 1 base and J 0 bases; nucleotides not matched to a gene: 2. Here the CDR3 DNA reads TGCGCCAGCAGCCAAGTAGGGGGCGCTAACTATGGCTACACCTTC. As protein: CASSQVGGANYGYTF.

The V call is TRBV7-2, the J call TRBJ2-7, with D perhaps TRBD1 (6 bases). V was pared by 0 bases and J by 2 bases, with 14 bases between. Germline CDR1 SGHTA, CDR2 FQGNSA. CDR3 length equals 16 residues. This chain's CDR3 is CASSLASGALTYEQYF. The CDR3 bases are TGTGCCAGCAGCTTAGCGTCAGGGGCCCTAACCTACGAGCAGTACTTC.

The chain is built from TRBV6-2 or TRBV6-3 and TRBJ1-5, with a possible D match to TRBD1 (5 bases). The germline gives CDR1 MNHEY, CDR2 SVGEGT. Trimming pared 1 base from V and 5 bases from J, leaving 12 bases between. This CDR3 is 15 amino acids long. CDR3 DNA: TGTGCCAGCAGTTACTTACAAGACAGTTATCAGCCCCAGCATTTT. It codes for CASSYLQDSYQPQHF.

The chain recombines TRBV7-8 with TRBJ1-5; D is perhaps TRBD1 (5 bases). The CDR3 extends over 15 amino acids. Germline assignment: CDR1 SGHVS and CDR2 FQNEAQ. Trimming removed 5 bases from V and 4 bases from J, with 15 bases in between. The chain's CDR3 is CASSREARGNQPQHF. The CDR3 DNA sequence: TGTGCCAGCAGCCGAGAAGCCCGGGGGAATCAGCCCCAGCATTTT.

The V gene is TRBV10-3, the J gene TRBJ2-3, with D unresolved. In germline, CDR1 is ENHRY, CDR2 SYGVKD. Trimming shortened V by 2 bases and J by 4 bases, and 4 bases separated the two germline ends. This CDR3 is 12 amino acids long. CDR3 loop: CAISEAADTQYF. In DNA form, the CDR3 reads TGTGCCATCAGTGAGGCGGCAGATACGCAGTATTTT.

The V call is TRBV5-6, the J call TRBJ2-1, with 12 bases identical to TRBD2. CDR1 and CDR2 from the germline V gene are SGHDT and YYEEEE. The CDR3 totals 18 residues. The V segment lost 1 base and the J segment 2 bases; nucleotides outside the gene matches: 7. CDR3 sequence (DNA): TGTGCCAGCAGCTTGTCGGCTAGCGGGAGGGCCGCCTACAATGAGCAGTTCTTC. Amino acid sequence: CASSLSASGRAAYNEQFF. The full variable domain, completed using reference TRBV5-6 and TRBJ2-1, is DAGVTQSPTHLIKTRGQQVTLRCSPKSGHDTVSWYQQALGQGPQFIFQYYEEEERQRGNFPDRFSGHQFPNYSSELNVNALLLGDSALYLCASSLSASGRAAYNEQFFGPGTRLTVL.

The CDR3 DNA reads TGTGCCAGCAGCCAAGATATCACAGTCTATGGCTACACCTTC. Translating gives CASSQDITVYGYTF. The V gene is TRBV3-1 (or the pseudogene TRBV3-2), the J gene TRBJ1-2; D remains unclear. The V and J ends lost 0 bases and 4 bases respectively, with 9 bases between them. The CDR3 extends over 14 amino acids. The germline CDR1 and CDR2 sequences are LGHDT and YNNKEL (reference sequence).

This chain joins TRBV2 and TRBJ2-3; D possibly corresponds to TRBD2 (5 bases). V was shortened by 6 bases and J by 7 bases, with 11 bases between the two germline ends. The CDR3 covers 12 residues. The germline V gene encodes CDR1 SNHLY and CDR2 FYNNEI. The CDR3 reads CASRALTNTQYF. The CDR3 DNA reads TGTGCCAGCAGGGCTCTGACTAATACGCAGTATTTT.

As to this clone: This CDR3 is also generated by other DNA sequences in the sample. This chain joins TRBV12-3 or TRBV12-4 and TRBJ2-7; 7 positions match TRBD1. The junction had 0 bases not matched to a gene; V was cut back by 3 bases and J by 1 base. This CDR3 spans 13 amino acids. The CDR3 region has the DNA TGTGCCAGCAGTTTGGGACAGTCCTACGAGCAGTACTTC. It specifies CASSLGQSYEQYF.

This chain connects TRBV28 to TRBJ2-7; 9 bases align to TRBD1. CDR3 length: 14 amino acids. V shed 6 bases, J shed 3 bases, and the junction held 6 bases outside the gene matches. Germline CDR1 reads MDHEN; CDR2 reads SYDVKM. This CDR3 reads CASRNGQGNYEQYF. The CDR3 DNA reads TGTGCCAGCAGGAACGGACAGGGGAACTACGAGCAGTACTTC.

The chain links TRBV6-6 to TRBJ2-7; 12 nucleotides match TRBD1. CDR3 length: 17 amino acids. The germline V gene has CDR1 MNHNY and CDR2 SVGAGI (reference sequence). The J segment lost 5 bases and the V segment lost 5 bases, leaving 13 bases of the junction unmatched. Here the CDR3 DNA reads TGTGCCAGCAGTCCTTCACCCTTGGGACAGGGGGCCGACGAGCAGTACTTC. Translating it yields CASSPSPLGQGADEQYF.

V usage is TRBV7-2 and J usage is TRBJ2-7, with 11 nucleotides matching TRBD2. Germline V gives CDR1 SGHTA, CDR2 FQGNSA. V was clipped by 1 base and J by 13 bases; unmatched bases: 6. The CDR3 runs 13 residues. The CDR3 coding sequence is TGTGCCAGCAGCTTAGACCGACTAGCGGGACCATACTTC. It translates to CASSLDRLAGPYF.

The chain has TRBV25-1 and TRBJ2-1; possible D gene TRBD2, 6 bases. Per the germline V gene, CDR1 is MGHDK and CDR2 is SYGVNS. Between the trimmed V and J ends, which lost 2 bases and 5 bases, there was a span of 10 bases. This CDR3 is 14 amino acids long. CDR3 bases: TGTGCCAGCAGTGAAGGGTTAGCGGACAATGAGCAGTTCTTC. As protein: CASSEGLADNEQFF.